One T cell receptor beta chain is described in this entry. This specimen belongs to a study of shared T cell receptors in the human thymus. With 4 bases removed from V and 8 bases from J, the gap between germline ends came to 27 bases. CDR3 length equals 17 residues. CDR1 SGHRS and CDR2 YFSETQ come from the germline V gene. Clones were read by immunoSEQ multiplex PCR, and TCRdb kept only the in-frame ones, dropping some. Here the sample spans 720,000 or so clones, approximately 85% being singletons. The same data also contributed to another study, on human thymus T cells.

Sequenced: thymocytes. The sequence was obtained from a girl in the first two years of life with a congenital heart defect. The gene calls are TRBV5-1 and TRBJ1-2; maybe TRBD1 (5 bases). The CDR3 is CASSQGLPPQVPRGYTF. The CDR3 DNA reads TGCGCCAGCAGCCAAGGACTACCCCCACAGGTTCCGAGAGGCTACACCTTC.